The 18 T cell receptor beta chains below all came from one sample that was sequenced in a study of regulatory T cells in long-lasting Graves disease. The authors built TCR beta libraries using iRepertoire HTBI primers and Arm-PCR of CDR3 regions. Each CDR3 protein gets one entry after TCRdb re-called the multiplex PCR reads with MiXCR. The sample yields about 320,000 distinct CDR3 sequences, 18% seen once. Described time point: newly diagnosed GD, antithyroid drugs for less than 3 months. PBMC RNA served as the TCR library source. The sequences come from peripheral blood mononuclear cells (PBMCs), collected at new diagnosis, from a patient treated with antithyroid drugs. The source of these receptors is a female donor with Graves disease.

This clonotype was recorded many times. The chain employs TRBV11-3 and TRBJ2-2, with 10 bases that match TRBD2. The germline CDR1 and CDR2 sequences are SGHNT and YENEEA. With 5 bases clipped from V and 8 bases from J, the junction kept 17 bases outside the gene matches. This CDR3 region has 18 residues. As DNA, the CDR3 is TGTGCCAGCAGCCTCCGACTAGCGGGCGCCACATTTGTGGGGGAGCTGTTTTTT. It yields the protein CASSLRLAGATFVGELFF.

Note on this clonotype: With a much larger clone just one base away, this may be a read error. The rearrangement uses TRBV28 and TRBJ1-5; D unclear. The CDR3 is 12 residues long. Germline V gives CDR1 MDHEN, CDR2 SYDVKM. V shed 4 bases and J shed 4 bases, with 5 bases lying between them. The CDR3 here is CASSSINQPQHF. The CDR3 nucleotides read TGTGCCAGCAGTTCCATAAATCAGCCCCAGCATTTT.

This clonotype was observed at least ten times. The V call is TRBV30, the J call TRBJ2-3; 11 bases align to TRBD2. Trimming removed 2 bases from V and 4 bases from J; junction bases left unmatched: 8. Germline assignment: CDR1 GTSNPN and CDR2 SVGIG (reference sequence). CDR3 length equals 16 residues. Written as DNA, the CDR3 is TGTGCCTGGAGTTCCGGGCTAGCGGGAGGTCCAGATACGCAGTATTTT. The encoded protein is CAWSSGLAGGPDTQYF.

V is TRBV20-1 and J is TRBJ2-7; 7 nucleotides agree with TRBD1. This CDR3 contains 14 residues. Per germline, CDR1 DFQATT and CDR2 SNEGSKA (reference sequence). V lost 3 bases, J lost 2 bases, and 7 bases stayed unmatched. Here the CDR3 reads CSARSRTGTYEQYF. The CDR3 nucleotides read TGCAGTGCTAGGTCGCGGACAGGAACCTACGAGCAGTACTTC.

This clonotype was observed at least ten times. The chain joins TRBV12-3 or TRBV12-4 to TRBJ2-3; 7 positions match TRBD1. V was clipped by 2 bases and J by 2 bases; unmatched bases: 4. This CDR3 has 15 amino acids. In DNA form, the CDR3 reads TGTGCCAGCAGTTTACCTAGGGGGCCCACAGATACGCAGTATTTT. Protein sequence: CASSLPRGPTDTQYF.

Ten or more counts support this clonotype. The rearrangement uses TRBV6-1 and TRBJ2-5, with TRBD1 matching 9 bases. V was clipped by 5 bases and J by 5 bases; unmatched bases: 9. The CDR3 length is 15 residues. Germline CDR1 and CDR2: MNHNS and SASEGT. The CDR3 DNA follows: TGTGCCAGCAGTAGGGGACAGGGAGGGTCGGAGACCCAGTACTTC. This sequence encodes CASSRGQGGSETQYF.

The chain carries TRBV7-2 and TRBJ2-5, with a possible D match to TRBD2 (6 bases). The ends were cut back, 5 bases at V and 5 bases at J, with 12 bases in the middle. The CDR3 has 13 amino acids. Germline CDR1 reads SGHTA; CDR2 reads FQGNSA. CDR3 DNA: TGTACCAGCAGCCTAACTAGCCGGGAGACCCAGTACTTC. Its protein product is CTSSLTSRETQYF.

This clonotype was found many times. The rearrangement uses TRBV12-3 or TRBV12-4 and TRBJ2-1; maybe TRBD1 (5 bases). Trimming pared 2 bases from V and 1 base from J, leaving 12 bases between. The CDR3 contains 16 residues. This CDR3 is CASSLTGVGSYNEQFF. CDR3 DNA: TGTGCCAGCAGTTTAACAGGAGTGGGGTCCTACAATGAGCAGTTCTTC.

This clonotype was detected a few times. The chain employs TRBV19 and TRBJ1-3, with D uncertain. Germline CDR1 reads LNHDA; CDR2 reads SQIVND (reference sequence). CDR3 length: 12 amino acids. V was pared by 7 bases and J by 8 bases, with 12 bases between. CDR3 DNA: TGTGCCAGTATGGAGGATTCTTACACCATATATTTT. It encodes CASMEDSYTIYF. Full variable domain (outside the CDR3, taken from reference TRBV19 and TRBJ1-3): DGGITQSPKYLFRKEGQNVTLSCEQNLNHDAMYWYRQDPGQGLRLIYYSQIVNDFQKGDIAEGYSVSREKKESFPLTVTSAQKNPTAFYLCASMEDSYTIYFGEGSWLTVV.

The rearrangement joins TRBV29-1 to TRBJ2-7, with 9 bases identical to TRBD1. Germline lookup yields CDR1 SQVTM and CDR2 ANQGSEA. CDR3 size: 12 residues. V lost 4 bases to trimming and J lost 2 bases; unmatched junction nucleotides: 0. CDR3 region: CSVGTGAYEQYF. The CDR3 DNA reads TGCAGCGTTGGGACAGGGGCCTACGAGCAGTACTTC.

Ten or more counts support this clonotype. The chain carries TRBV2 and TRBJ2-7; tentative D call: TRBD1 (5 bases). V was trimmed by 3 bases and J by 2 bases, leaving 11 bases between them. CDR3 length: 14 residues. From germline, CDR1 is SNHLY and CDR2 FYNNEI. The CDR3 region has the DNA TGTGCCAGCAGTGAGGGTCGACAGCCCTACGAGCAGTACTTC. This codes for CASSEGRQPYEQYF.

This clonotype was observed many times. The V call is TRBV19, the J call TRBJ2-2, with TRBD2 matching over 8 bases. The CDR3 sequence is 14 residues long. Trimming cost V 10 bases and J 0 bases; bases outside gene matches: 4. Germline assignment: CDR1 LNHDA and CDR2 SQIVND (reference sequence). CDR3 nucleotides: TGTGCCACAAGACTAGCGTCGAACACCGGGGAGCTGTTTTTT. It specifies CATRLASNTGELFF.

Details on this clonotype: A much larger clone lies a single base off, so this may be a read error. The chain carries TRBV6-1 and TRBJ2-1; a possible D gene is TRBD1 (7 bases). Germline V gene data show CDR1 as MNHNS and CDR2 as SASEGT. The CDR3 length is 17 residues. In nucleotides, the CDR3 is TGTGCCGGCAGCCCGACAGGGAGCGGGCCGTCCTACAATGAGCAGTTCTTC. Translated, it gives CAGSPTGSGPSYNEQFF.

The chain is built from TRBV19 and TRBJ1-5; 8 bases fit TRBD1. CDR1 is LNHDA, CDR2 SQIVND, per germline (reference sequence). The J segment lost 0 bases and the V segment lost 9 bases, leaving 7 bases of the junction unmatched. CDR3 length: 15 residues. As DNA, the CDR3 is TGTGCCAGCTTCGACAGGGGCTATAGCAATCAGCCCCAGCATTTT. This codes for CASFDRGYSNQPQHF. The full variable domain, its missing parts supplied by reference TRBV19 and TRBJ1-5, is DGGITQSPKYLFRKEGQNVTLSCEQNLNHDAMYWYRQDPGQGLRLIYYSQIVNDFQKGDIAEGYSVSREKKESFPLTVTSAQKNPTAFYLCASFDRGYSNQPQHFGDGTRLSIL.

This clonotype was recorded many times. CDR3 loop: CASAPGPSYNEQFF. The CDR3, as DNA: TGTGCCAGCGCTCCCGGGCCCTCCTACAATGAGCAGTTCTTC. This chain connects TRBV11-3 to TRBJ2-1; no clear D gene. In germline, CDR1 is SGHNT, CDR2 YENEEA. The germline V and J ends were trimmed by 8 bases and 0 bases, with 11 bases remaining between them. The CDR3 is made up of 14 amino acids.

Ten or more counts support this clonotype. The rearrangement uses TRBV7-9 and TRBJ2-7, with D perhaps given as TRBD1 or TRBD2 (5 bases each). V lost 5 bases and J 2 bases, leaving 13 bases between the germline ends. The CDR3 has 14 amino acids. Germline loops: CDR1 SEHNR, CDR2 FQNEAQ (reference sequence). The CDR3 DNA reads TGTGCCAGCAGCCCCCGGGACGACCCCTACGAGCAGTACTTC. This gives the protein CASSPRDDPYEQYF.

This clonotype was seen repeatedly, ten times or more. The J gene is TRBJ1-2, the V gene TRBV6-1; 12 bases map to TRBD1. Trimming took 8 bases from V and 3 from J; bases not matched to a gene: 10. The CDR3 contains 16 residues. In germline, CDR1 is MNHNS, CDR2 SASEGT. CDR3 coding DNA: TGTGCCAGCCGGGGGACAGGGGGCGACAGACACTATGGCTACACCTTC. This encodes CASRGTGGDRHYGYTF.

The V and J genes are TRBV2 and TRBJ2-7; 9 positions match TRBD1. CDR1 SNHLY and CDR2 FYNNEI come from the germline V gene. With V trimmed by 6 bases and J by 4 bases, 13 bases remained unmatched. The CDR3 is 16 residues long. The CDR3 region has the DNA TGTGCCAGCAGGGGACCTGGGACAGGGTCTAAATACGAGCAGTACTTC. Its translation: CASRGPGTGSKYEQYF. Full variable domain (missing parts from reference TRBV2 and TRBJ2-7): EPEVTQTPSHQVTQMGQEVILRCVPISNHLYFYWYRQILGQKVEFLVSFYNNEISEKSEIFDDQFSVERPDGSNFTLKIRSTKLEDSAMYFCASRGPGTGSKYEQYFGPGTRLTVT.